The following is a TCR beta chain sequence with its context. It lacks a known antigen. The record has no base qualities; no much larger clone is one base away. This sample is part of a study of CD8+ T cells in alopecia areata (dated by TCRdb to the late 2010s). Background on the whole study: Treated patients were enrolled in an open-label pilot trial of oral tofacitinib, 5 to 10 mg twice daily, for moderate-to-severe alopecia areata. RNA came from the PAXgene miRNA kit for fixed scalp, the miRNeasy kit for PBMCs, and the RNeasy kit for mouse skin. Disease severity in treated patients was measured with the SALT score, which quantifies the percentage of affected scalp surface area. High-throughput TCRbeta sequencing was used to examine T cell clonal expansion in alopecia areata in both the C3H/HeJ mouse model and human patients. Tofacitinib was administered for 6 to 18 months, and 6 months of follow-up off drug were then conducted to assess delayed response and recurrence. On the human side, TCRbeta sequencing was run on scalp tissue and on sorted CD4+ and CD8+ peripheral blood T cells from healthy controls and from alopecia areata patients with either patchy or totalis/universalis disease. Biopsies were taken from tofacitinib-treated patients at baseline and again at 4 and 24 weeks into treatment, and several of those patients also had a later scalp biopsy. immunoSEQ multiplex PCR using 35 Vbeta forward primers and 13 Jbeta reverse primers was used to amplify TCRbeta CDR3 regions. Scalp clonality was compared among normal scalp (n=4), patchy alopecia areata scalp (n=8), and alopecia totalis/universalis scalp (n=8).

Trimming removed 1 base from V and 7 bases from J, leaving 11 bases between the germline ends. The germline V gene specifies SGHDT as CDR1 and YYEEEE as CDR2. Including cysteine and phenylalanine, the CDR3 has 13 amino acids. The CDR3 DNA has 39 bases and is translated from base 1. The sample's treatment or condition label is to be understood as: oral pan-JAK inhibitor, 5-10 mg twice daily. Lesional scalp punch biopsies and peripheral blood were collected from alopecia areata patients. After PBMCs were isolated by density centrifugation and stained for CD3, CD4 and CD8, a FACSAria was used to sort CD4+ and CD8+ T cells. What the research found in general, with its limitations: With tofacitinib, both scalp clonality and the number of expanded CD8+ clones among the top 100 scalp clones went down significantly. The treated cohort was small, with a single nonresponder, so links between baseline CD8+ expansion and response need larger studies. During tofacitinib treatment, many expanded lesional clones stuck around in both scalp and blood, and this persistence may partly explain why relapse happens after treatment is stopped. Compared with normal scalp, lesional scalp, particularly in alopecia totalis/universalis, had higher clonality and more expanded CD8+ clones, which suggests antigenic drive. Compared with mice, TCR sequences shared between patients were less clear, possibly partly because of HLA diversity across the patient population. Unlike mouse skin, which is dominated by gammadelta T cells, normal human skin has resident alphabeta T cells that are also sequenced, and this complicates analysis of the scalp TCR repertoire.

Library generation was performed with the immunoSEQ multiplex PCR assay. RNA was extracted from all samples and reverse transcribed into cDNA, which served as template for TCR sequencing. First-strand cDNA was synthesized using SuperScript III with a 2:1 mix of oligo-dT and random hexamers. A synthetic immune receptor repertoire was used to measure amplification bias, and any remaining bias was corrected computationally. In the authors' own workflow: After raw reads were preprocessed to remove errors, the CDR3 was defined following IMGT conventions as running from the conserved cysteine to phenylalanine. Clonality was calculated as 1 minus Shannon entropy normalized by log2 of the number of productive unique TCRs. Scalp TCRbeta sequences were cross-referenced with sorted blood CD4 and CD8 repertoires so that the CD4 or CD8 identity of scalp clones could be inferred. The immuneACCESS repertoire file appears here via TCRdb, limited to in-frame rearrangements. These files lack a portion of the clones; in checked studies, under half of the deficit traces to unresolved V genes, and the cause of the others is not known. Clone size and V and J calls were adopted from that table, with D and trimming inferred from the DNA. This sample is represented by some 210,000 clones; 66% of them were singletons. The ten largest clones capture roughly 1.2% of the sample.

The sequenced sample was CD4+ T cells sorted from blood, obtained at week 44, from a patient treated with tofacitinib. This sequence uses TRBV5-6 and TRBJ1-2; no D segment can be confidently identified. The receptor was derived from a human donor with alopecia areata. The CDR3 region has the sequence CASSLFSYVGYTF. The base sequence is TGTGCCAGCAGCTTGTTCTCGTATGTTGGCTACACCTTC.